The T cell receptor (beta chain) under discussion was sequenced for a study of OX40 agonist ivuxolimab in advanced cancers. With regard to the full study: Ivuxolimab was a fully human IgG2 agonistic monoclonal antibody targeting the costimulatory receptor OX40 (CD134). Intravenous ivuxolimab was administered to patients every 2 weeks at six dose levels: 0.01, 0.1, 0.3, 1.5, 3 and 10 mg/kg. Of the roughly 54 dose-escalation patients, hepatocellular carcinoma was present in about 20, melanoma in some 15, renal cell carcinoma in 9 and head and neck cancer in 9. The dose-escalation cohort was roughly 83% male with a mean age of approximately 60 years, ranging from roughly 20 to 80. Patients were allowed to have had prior anti-PD-1, anti-PD-L1 or anti-CTLA-4 therapy, and more than 30% of the dose-escalation patients had previously received checkpoint inhibitors. Partial responses occurred in three dose-escalation patients, of whom one had hepatocellular carcinoma and two had cutaneous melanoma. The point of sequencing TCRbeta in the periphery was to test whether ivuxolimab changed TCR sequence diversity and drove clonal T-cell expansion. The paper covers the monotherapy dose-escalation part of the phase I ivuxolimab trial, which included N of about 50 patients.

Concerning this clone itself: This receptor's antigen is unknown. No base-level quality is on record; no much larger clone is a single base apart.

What the authors observed across the whole study: After ivuxolimab, more expanded clones were found on average in CD8+ T cells than in CD4+ T cells. Antigen specificity was not determined for the clonally expanded peripheral T cells. At doses from 0.1 to 3.0 mg/kg, clonal expansion was seen in both CD4+ and CD8+ blood T cells between baseline and week 6. Low levels of normalized T-cell clonal expansion were also shown by some nonresponding patients. In partial responders in the 0.1-3.0 mg/kg groups, normalized peripheral clonal expansion was found to be among the lowest, especially among CD8+ T cells.

Genomic DNA was isolated from the sorted cells so that the TCRbeta CDR3 region could be sequenced. The immunoSEQ Assay was used for sequencing of TCRbeta CDR3 regions. The source is immuneACCESS, and TCRdb retained only in-frame sequences with V and J called. Part of the clones is not carried over; for the studies checked, unresolved V genes explain less than half of this, and the remainder is unexplained. Counted in this sample were tens of thousands of clones; 70% to 85% of them appeared once. The ten largest clones capture approximately 7.4% of the sample. Ends trimmed: V by 4 bases, J by 6 bases; bases unmatched to a gene: 8. Including the terminal cysteine and phenylalanine, the CDR3 comprises 16 residues. Of the read, only the CDR3 DNA is kept; its 48 bases are in frame from base 1. Taken from the germline V gene, the CDR1 and CDR2 loops are SGHDT and YYEEEE. Patients with autoimmune disease history or receiving systemic immunosuppression were excluded from the trial. Peripheral blood for TCR sequencing was collected from all dose cohorts at baseline, on cycle 4 day 1, and on cycle 7 day 1. The samples were taken from a phase I, first-in-human, multicenter, open-label dose-escalation trial of ivuxolimab. Adults with locally advanced or metastatic melanoma, renal cell carcinoma, hepatocellular carcinoma or head and neck squamous cell carcinoma were enrolled in the trial. Before TCR sequencing, CD4+ T cells and CD8+ T cells from peripheral blood were sorted into separate populations.

Sequenced here: CD4+ or CD8+ T cells sorted from blood, sampled in a trial of the OX40 agonist ivuxolimab. This sequence originates from an adult with an advanced solid tumor such as melanoma, head and neck, liver or kidney cancer. The V and J segments used are TRBV5-6 and TRBJ1-6; the junction holds 9 bases that match TRBD1. The DNA reads as follows: TGTGCCAGCAGCCCCCTTTCGGGACAGGGTAATTCACCCCTCCACTTT. Translated, this gives CASSPLSGQGNSPLHF.